This T cell receptor beta chain appears in the sequencing data of a study of blood T cell repertoires in COVID-19. Study-level information: From T cells, B-cell-depleted T cells, or PBMCs came the material, which was cDNA or gDNA.

Per the authors' pipeline: Nucleated cell number was recorded as an estimate derived from reference gene primer amplification. Here immunoSEQ multiplex PCR was the method, and the copy in TCRdb shows in-frame clones only, minus some. For V, J and clone size, that table is used; D and trimming come from the DNA. Here the sample spans about 110,000 clones, roughly 90% being singletons. Germline V gives CDR1 MNHEY, CDR2 SVGAGI. Trimming pared 2 bases from V and 7 bases from J, leaving 8 bases between. The CDR3 runs to 12 residues. This chain connects TRBV6-5 to TRBJ1-1; TRBD1 is a possible D gene (5 bases). This clonotype was obtained from a man in his forties with active or convalescent COVID-19. Sequencing used peripheral blood. This CDR3 is CASSYAGGEAFF. Written as DNA, the CDR3 is TGTGCCAGCAGTTACGCGGGGGGTGAAGCTTTCTTT.